What follows are 3 T cell receptor beta chains derived from one specimen sequenced in a study of Tregs in tolerant kidney transplant recipients. Repertoires were generated with immunoSEQ multiplex PCR, while TCRdb's copy carries only in-frame clones and drops some. The sample holds approximately 50,000 clones, about 89% seen once. Related graft donors supplied nonmyeloablative bone marrow transplants, and mixed chimerism was transient. Sequencing was performed on CD8+ T cells from blood (PBMCs), taken 24 months after the transplant. These receptors all stem from a human patient who received a combined kidney and bone marrow transplant. Some T cells may be the graft donor's.

The rearrangement uses TRBV4-1 and TRBJ2-7; TRBD1 aligns across 7 bases. The CDR3 sequence is 15 residues long. J lost 5 bases, V lost 1 base, and 8 bases had no gene match. Germline V gene data show CDR1 as MGHRA and CDR2 as YSYEKL. CDR3 amino acids: CASSQVETGNHEQYF. CDR3 sequence (DNA): TGCGCCAGCAGCCAAGTGGAGACAGGGAACCACGAGCAGTACTTC.

About this clone: Other DNA sequences in this sample translate to the same CDR3. The V call is TRBV9, the J call TRBJ2-7; TRBD1 might be the D (7 bases). The CDR3 is 13 residues long. The V and J ends lost 4 bases and 1 base respectively, with 9 bases between them. Germline V lookup: CDR1 SGDLS, CDR2 YYNGEE. The CDR3: CASSPGGSYEQYF. CDR3 coding DNA: TGTGCCAGCAGCCCAGGGGGGTCCTACGAGCAGTACTTC.

This chain connects TRBV30 to TRBJ2-7; the match to TRBD1 covers 9 bases. Germline lookup yields CDR1 GTSNPN and CDR2 SVGIG (reference sequence). The CDR3 is 15 residues long. V was pared by 5 bases and J by 2 bases, with 10 bases of the junction left unmatched. CDR3 loop: CAWEILQGAAYEQYF. In DNA, the CDR3 is TGTGCCTGGGAAATATTACAGGGGGCCGCCTACGAGCAGTACTTC.